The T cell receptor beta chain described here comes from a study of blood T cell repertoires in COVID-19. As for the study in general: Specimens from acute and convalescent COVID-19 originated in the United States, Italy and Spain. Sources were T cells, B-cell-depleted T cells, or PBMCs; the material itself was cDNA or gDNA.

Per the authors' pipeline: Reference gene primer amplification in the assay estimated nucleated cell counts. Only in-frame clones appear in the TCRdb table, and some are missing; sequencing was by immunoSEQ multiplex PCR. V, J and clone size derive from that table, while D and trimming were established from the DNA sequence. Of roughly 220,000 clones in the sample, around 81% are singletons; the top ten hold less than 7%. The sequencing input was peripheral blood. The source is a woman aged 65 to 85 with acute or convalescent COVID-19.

This CDR3 is CASSLEAGGLGNEQFF. Here the CDR3 DNA reads TGTGCCAGCAGCTTGGAAGCGGGAGGGCTAGGGAATGAGCAGTTCTTC. The chain recombines TRBV5-4 with TRBJ2-1; 10 bases are shared with TRBD2. Germline lookup yields CDR1 SGHNT and CDR2 YYREEE (reference sequence). The CDR3 length is 16 residues. Losses at the gene ends were 0 bases for V and 7 bases for J; bases not matched to a gene: 7. The whole variable domain, filled in from reference TRBV5-4 and TRBJ2-1, reads ETGVTQSPTHLIKTRGQQVTLRCSSQSGHNTVSWYQQALGQGPQFIFQYYREEENGRGNFPPRFSGLQFPNYSSELNVNALELDDSALYLCASSLEAGGLGNEQFFGPGTRLTVL.